This TCR beta chain comes out of a study of blood T cell repertoires in COVID-19. Study-wide background: COVID-19 samples from acute and convalescent phases originated in the United States, Italy and Spain. T cells, B-cell-depleted T cells, or PBMCs supplied cDNA or gDNA.

Authors' analysis steps: Estimation of nucleated cell counts was performed using reference gene primer amplification. Method: immunoSEQ multiplex PCR; TCRdb's copy keeps in-frame clones and lacks some. D and trimming come from the DNA, and the V and J calls and clone size come from that table. The sample lists 350,000 to 450,000 clones, approximately 81% occurring once. Comment on this clone: This sample includes further DNA sequences coding for the same CDR3.

CDR3 length: 15 amino acids. From germline, CDR1 is SEHNR and CDR2 FQNEAQ (reference sequence). V was clipped by 1 base and J by 4 bases, with 10 bases between them. This TCR was recovered from a woman in her late teens or twenties with acute or convalescent COVID-19. The V gene is TRBV7-9, the J gene TRBJ1-4; the D gene is possibly TRBD1 (5 bases). The sequenced sample consisted of peripheral blood. In DNA form, the CDR3 reads TGTGCCAGCAGCTTAGGGGCGGGACTTAATGAAAAACTGTTTTTT. It codes for CASSLGAGLNEKLFF.